The rows below give T cell receptor beta chains drawn from one sample of a study of T cell responses to AZD1222 COVID-19 vaccine. The protocol was immunoSEQ multiplex PCR, while the TCRdb copy is restricted to in-frame clones and leaves out a portion. The sample includes some 150,000 clones, about nine tenths of them seen just once. The sample in question was peripheral blood, obtained on day 0 of AZD1222 vaccination. All receptors derive from an adult in good health. The CDR3 runs from the conserved cysteine through the conserved F or W. Each record gives: J gene, V gene, clone size, D gene, CDR3 DNA, CDR3 protein. The D gene is left open where the match is weak. For some rows the clone size is stated as once, few or many, or as a class when expanded; others skip it.

j_call: TRBJ2-3
v_call: TRBV20-1
clone_size: once
d_call: TRBD1
cdr3_nt: TGCAGTGCTAGTTCTGACAGGGGGCCGTGGGATACGCAGTATTTT
cdr3_aa: CSASSDRGPWDTQYF

j_call: TRBJ2-3
v_call: TRBV4-2
clone_size: .
d_call: .
cdr3_nt: TGTGCCAGCAGCCAGGCGGACCCGAGACGGCAGTATTTT
cdr3_aa: CASSQADPRRQYF

j_call: TRBJ2-7
v_call: TRBV19
clone_size: .
d_call: TRBD2
cdr3_nt: TGTGCCAGTAGTATCCAGCGGGGGGCATCCTACGAGCAGTACTTC
cdr3_aa: CASSIQRGASYEQYF

j_call: TRBJ2-7
v_call: TRBV7-8
clone_size: .
d_call: TRBD2
cdr3_nt: TGTGCCAGCAGCTTAGCGACGGCGGGAGCCAGCTCCTACGAGCAGTACTTC
cdr3_aa: CASSLATAGASSYEQYF

j_call: TRBJ2-1
v_call: TRBV20-1
clone_size: .
d_call: .
cdr3_nt: TGCAGTGCTACCGGGCGGAGTGAGCAGTTCTTC
cdr3_aa: CSATGRSEQFF

j_call: TRBJ1-5
v_call: TRBV6-5
clone_size: .
d_call: TRBD1
cdr3_nt: TGTGCCAGCAGTCGTGGGACAGATAGCAATCAGCCCCAGCATTTT
cdr3_aa: CASSRGTDSNQPQHF

j_call: TRBJ2-7
v_call: TRBV28
clone_size: few
d_call: TRBD1
cdr3_nt: TGTGCCAGCAGCGAAGTAACAGGGGTAACACTCTACTACGAGCAGTACTTC
cdr3_aa: CASSEVTGVTLYYEQYF

j_call: TRBJ2-7
v_call: TRBV6-5
clone_size: .
d_call: .
cdr3_nt: TGTGCCAGCAGTTACTTTATGGACAGCAAGTCCTACGAGCAGTACTTC
cdr3_aa: CASSYFMDSKSYEQYF

j_call: TRBJ2-7
v_call: TRBV5-4
clone_size: .
d_call: .
cdr3_nt: TGTGCCAGCAGCCTCAGGGCGCGAAGCGACGAGCAGTACTTC
cdr3_aa: CASSLRARSDEQYF

j_call: TRBJ1-5
v_call: TRBV4-1
clone_size: .
d_call: .
cdr3_nt: TGCGCCAGCAGCCAGATTATTCTCGAGGTGAAACTCCAGCATTTT
cdr3_aa: CASSQIILEVKLQHF